This T cell receptor (beta chain) is from a study of cytomegalovirus exposure and HLA in healthy donors. Note on this clone: What it recognizes is unknown.

Losses at the gene ends were 6 bases for V and 0 bases for J; bases not matched to a gene: 8. This CDR3 is 15 amino acids long. Germline loops: CDR1 MNHEY, CDR2 SMNVEV (reference sequence). PCR used 60 Vbeta primers and 13 Jbeta primers. In the original analysis: In a later analysis, of 70 million to 85 million unique beta chains, roughly 11 million appeared in at least two donors. The assay was immunoSEQ multiplex PCR, and TCRdb's table has in-frame clones only and misses some. That table supplies the V and J calls and clone size; D and trimming were determined from the DNA. The data hold fewer than 150,000 clones, with 60% to 80% observed a single time. Study observations and caveats: The classifier was said to identify cytomegalovirus status with high specificity and sensitivity. Earlier analysis looked at TCR beta V segments, and most were productive about 90% or about 30% of the time. Likely technical artifact: a cluster of highly shared sequence variants.

The origin of this receptor is a man aged 30 to 45 in good health and CMV-seronegative. The material sequenced was PBMCs. The chain carries TRBV27 and TRBJ2-7; 7 bases align to TRBD2. The CDR3 nucleotides are TGTGCCAGCAGCCGGGAGGAACTTCCCTCCTACGAGCAGTACTTC. Translated, it gives CASSREELPSYEQYF.